These 7 T cell receptor beta chains came from one sample sequenced in a study of identical twins (dated by TCRdb to about 2016). The library was obtained by 5' RACE. Sequenced using an Illumina HiSeq 2000. TCRdb reanalyzed the raw reads on its own, using fastp at Q25 for trimming and MiXCR for clone calling, and kept in-frame beta chains. Rows are unified per CDR3 protein, each entry keeping the most common DNA and genes. For this sample the table gives 420,000 or so distinct CDR3 sequences, of which roughly 18% were detected only once. The top ten constitute 9% to 15% of the sample. The source material was naive T cells sorted from blood. Per the publication, the cell subset or site label means: cells isolated with a human naive T-cell isolation kit. Source of these receptors: a man aged 50 to 60 in good health.

The table lists this clonotype with many counts. The V gene is TRBV10-3, the J gene TRBJ1-5; 8 nucleotides align to TRBD1. This CDR3 has 13 residues. J was trimmed by 1 base and V by 10 bases; bases with no gene match: 3. Germline-derived CDR1 and CDR2 are ENHRY and SYGVKD. CDR3 nucleotide sequence: TGTGCCACCCGGGACAGGAGCAATCAGCCCCAGCATTTT. Translation: CATRDRSNQPQHF.

The genes are TRBV10-1 and TRBJ1-1; TRBD1 aligns across 8 bases. The CDR3 is made up of 18 amino acids. In germline, CDR1 is WNHNN, CDR2 SYGVQD (reference sequence). Trimming removed 4 bases from V and 7 bases from J; junction bases left unmatched: 20. In nucleotides, the CDR3 is TGCGCCAGCAGTGGAACCCTAGGACAGGGAAAATCTCACCGTGAAGCTTTCTTT. Protein sequence: CASSGTLGQGKSHREAFF.

J is TRBJ2-1 and V is TRBV14; TRBD1 matches at 8 bases. The CDR3 extends over 15 amino acids. The germline gives CDR1 SGHDN, CDR2 FVKESK. V lost 1 base and J lost 4; bases outside the gene matches: 3. The CDR3 coding sequence is TGTGCCAGCAGCCAAGGGACAGGGTGGTACAATGAGCAGTTCTTC. This translates into CASSQGTGWYNEQFF.

The rearrangement uses TRBV28 and TRBJ2-3; 7 bases are a match to TRBD2. CDR1 and CDR2 (germline): MDHEN, SYDVKM. V trimming: 3 bases; J trimming: 6 bases; junction bases outside the gene matches: 15. The CDR3 extends over 17 amino acids. The CDR3 sequence: CASSFPRKREVGDTQYF. The CDR3 DNA reads TGTGCCAGCAGTTTCCCCCGTAAACGGGAGGTCGGGGATACGCAGTATTTT.

This clonotype has more than one count but fewer than ten. The CDR3 DNA reads as TGTGCCAGCAGCCAAGTGTTTGGCGATGAGCAGTTCTTC. It is translated as CASSQVFGDEQFF. The V call is TRBV4-2, the J call TRBJ2-1, with D unresolved. Per the germline V gene, CDR1 is LGHNA and CDR2 is YNFKEQ. Trimming stripped 1 base from V and 8 bases from J, with 9 bases between. This CDR3 spans 13 amino acids.

V is TRBV5-1 and J is TRBJ2-5; 9 positions match TRBD2. Looked up from germline, CDR1 is SGHRS and CDR2 is YFSETQ. V lost 0 bases and J lost 5; bases outside the gene matches: 5. There are 15 residues in the CDR3. CDR3 in amino acids: CASSLDAGGRETQYF. The CDR3 nucleotides are TGCGCCAGCAGCTTGGACGCGGGGGGGCGTGAGACCCAGTACTTC.

The rearrangement joins TRBV4-3 to TRBJ2-2; perhaps TRBD2 as D (6 bases). V gave up 0 bases and J gave up 7 bases, with 12 bases separating them. From germline, CDR1 is LGHNA and CDR2 YSLEER. This CDR3 spans 15 amino acids. Here the CDR3 DNA reads TGCGCCAGCAGCCAAGATCCGGGAGATTACGGGGAGCTGTTTTTT. The encoded protein is CASSQDPGDYGELFF.